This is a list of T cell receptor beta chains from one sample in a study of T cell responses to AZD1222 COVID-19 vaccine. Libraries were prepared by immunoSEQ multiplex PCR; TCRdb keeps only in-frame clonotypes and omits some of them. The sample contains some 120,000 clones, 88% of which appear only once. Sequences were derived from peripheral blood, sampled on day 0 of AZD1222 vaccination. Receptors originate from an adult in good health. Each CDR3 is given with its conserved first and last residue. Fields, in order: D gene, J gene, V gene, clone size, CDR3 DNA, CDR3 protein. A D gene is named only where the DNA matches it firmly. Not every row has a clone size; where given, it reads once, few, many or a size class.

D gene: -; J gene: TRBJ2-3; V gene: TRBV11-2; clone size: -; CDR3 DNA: TGTGCCAGCAGCTTATGGGGCTCATCGGTAGTTCCAGATACGCAGTATTTT; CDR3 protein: CASSLWGSSVVPDTQYF
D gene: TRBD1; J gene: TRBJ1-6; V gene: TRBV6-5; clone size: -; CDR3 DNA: TGTGCCAGCGGTTTTGGGACAGGGGGGAGTAATTCACCCCTCCACTTT; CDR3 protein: CASGFGTGGSNSPLHF
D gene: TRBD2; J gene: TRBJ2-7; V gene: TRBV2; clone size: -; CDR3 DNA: TGTGCCAGCAAGGGAGGGGCGCTGTCAGAGGGGGAGCAGTACTTC; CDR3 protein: CASKGGALSEGEQYF
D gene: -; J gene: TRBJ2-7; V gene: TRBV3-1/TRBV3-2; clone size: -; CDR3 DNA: TGTGCCAGCAGCCAAGCCGCAGGTCGGGGAGAGCAGTACTTC; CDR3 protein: CASSQAAGRGEQYF
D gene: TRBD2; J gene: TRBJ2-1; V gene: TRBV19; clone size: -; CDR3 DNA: TGTGCCAGTAGTATTCGGGGGGGCCGACTAAAGGAGCAGTTCTTC; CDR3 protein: CASSIRGGRLKEQFF
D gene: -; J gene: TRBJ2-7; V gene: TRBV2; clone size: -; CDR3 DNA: TGTGCCAGTAAAAACAGGGTGAGCTCCTACGAGCAGTACTTC; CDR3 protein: CASKNRVSSYEQYF
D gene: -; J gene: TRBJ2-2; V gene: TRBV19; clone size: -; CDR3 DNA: TGTGCCAGTAGGTCGATTGGGAACACCGGGGAGCTGTTTTTT; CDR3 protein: CASRSIGNTGELFF
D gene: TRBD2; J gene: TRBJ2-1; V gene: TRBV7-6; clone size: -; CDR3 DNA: TGTGCCAGCAGCTTCGGAACTAGCGGGAGGGGTAGCTCCTACAATGAGCAGTTCTTC; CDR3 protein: CASSFGTSGRGSSYNEQFF
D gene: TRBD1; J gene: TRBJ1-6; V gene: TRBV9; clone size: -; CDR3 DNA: TGTGCCAGCAGCGCTCGACAGGGTGCAAATTCACCCCTCCACTTT; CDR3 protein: CASSARQGANSPLHF
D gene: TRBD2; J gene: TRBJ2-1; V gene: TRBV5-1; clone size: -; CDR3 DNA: TGCGCCAGCAGCCTACAGGGACTAGCGGGGTACAATGAGCAGTTCTTC; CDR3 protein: CASSLQGLAGYNEQFF
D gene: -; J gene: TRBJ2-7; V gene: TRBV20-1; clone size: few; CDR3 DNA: TGCAGTGCTAGAGTCTACGAGCAGTACTTC; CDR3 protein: CSARVYEQYF
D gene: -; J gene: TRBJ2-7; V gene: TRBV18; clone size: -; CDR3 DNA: TGTGCCAGCTCACCACCTAGCAGAACCTACGAGCAGTACTTC; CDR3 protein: CASSPPSRTYEQYF
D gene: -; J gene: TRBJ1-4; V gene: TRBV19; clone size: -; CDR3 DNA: TGTGCCAGTAGTATATTGGCGGCTAGAAATGAAAAACTGTTTTTT; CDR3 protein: CASSILAARNEKLFF
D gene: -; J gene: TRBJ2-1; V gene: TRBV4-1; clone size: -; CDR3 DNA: TGCGCCAGCAGCCAACGGGCTTATGAGCAGTTCTTC; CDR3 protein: CASSQRAYEQFF
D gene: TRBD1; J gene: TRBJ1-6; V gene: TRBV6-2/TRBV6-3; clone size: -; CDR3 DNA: TGTGCCAGCAGTTCCGGTACAGGGGTAGGTAATTCACCCCTCCACTTT; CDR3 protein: CASSSGTGVGNSPLHF
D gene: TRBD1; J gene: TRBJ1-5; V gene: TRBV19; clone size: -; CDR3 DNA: TGTGCCAGTAGTACGGGACAGGGTATGGGCAATCAGCCCCAGCATTTT; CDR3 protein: CASSTGQGMGNQPQHF
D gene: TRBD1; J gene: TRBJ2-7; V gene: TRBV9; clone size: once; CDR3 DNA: TGTGCCAGCAGCGTAAACGGGCAGGGGGCGAGGGAGCAGTACTTC; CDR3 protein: CASSVNGQGAREQYF
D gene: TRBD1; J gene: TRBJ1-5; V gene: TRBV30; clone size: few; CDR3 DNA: TGTGCCTGGTCGGGACAGGGTAATCAGCCCCAGCATTTT; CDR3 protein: CAWSGQGNQPQHF
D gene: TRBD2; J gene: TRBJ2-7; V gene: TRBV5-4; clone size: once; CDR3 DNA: TGTGCCAGCAGCAAGGGACTAGCGGGAACCTACGAGCAGTACTTC; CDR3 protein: CASSKGLAGTYEQYF
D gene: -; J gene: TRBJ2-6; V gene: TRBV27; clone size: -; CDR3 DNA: TGTGCCAGCAGTTTATTATCCGGGGGCTTCTCTGGGGCCAACGTCCTGACTTTC; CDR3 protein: CASSLLSGGFSGANVLTF
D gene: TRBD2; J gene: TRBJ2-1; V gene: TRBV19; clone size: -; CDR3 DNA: TGTGCCAGCCGCCAAACCGGGACTACGGAGCAGTTCTTC; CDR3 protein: CASRQTGTTEQFF
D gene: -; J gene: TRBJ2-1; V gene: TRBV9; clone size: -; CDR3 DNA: TGTGCCAGCAGCGTAGCTGGACATATCTACAATGAGCAGTTCTTC; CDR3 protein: CASSVAGHIYNEQFF
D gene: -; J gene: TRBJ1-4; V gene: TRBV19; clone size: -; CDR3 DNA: TGTGCCAGTACTCCTCTCGGGGGGGATGAAAAACTGTTTTTT; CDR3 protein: CASTPLGGDEKLFF
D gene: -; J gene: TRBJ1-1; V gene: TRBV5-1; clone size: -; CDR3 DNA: TGCGCCAGCAGCTTGTGGACAGAAGGCACTGAAGCTTTCTTT; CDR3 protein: CASSLWTEGTEAFF
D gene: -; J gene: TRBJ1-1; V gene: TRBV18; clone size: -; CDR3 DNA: TGTGCCAGCTCACCACCGATGGAGGGGCTGGCGGATGAAGCTTTCTTT; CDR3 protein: CASSPPMEGLADEAFF
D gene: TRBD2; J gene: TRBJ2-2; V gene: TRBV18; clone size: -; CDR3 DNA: TGTGCCAGCTCACCATGGACTAGTTCCGGGGAGCTGTTTTTT; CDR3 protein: CASSPWTSSGELFF
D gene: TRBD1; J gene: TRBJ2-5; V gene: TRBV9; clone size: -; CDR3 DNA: TGTGCCAGCAGCGGCGACAGGGGGGGCGAGACCCAGTACTTC; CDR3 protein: CASSGDRGGETQYF
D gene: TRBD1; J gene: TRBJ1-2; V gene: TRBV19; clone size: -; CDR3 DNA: TGTGCCAGTAGTATAGGTGACCGGGACAGGACCTATGGCTACACCTTC; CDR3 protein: CASSIGDRDRTYGYTF
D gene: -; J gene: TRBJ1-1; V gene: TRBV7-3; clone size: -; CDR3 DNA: TGTGCCAGCAGCTTAAGCCCGGGGGACACTGAAGCTTTCTTT; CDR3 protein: CASSLSPGDTEAFF
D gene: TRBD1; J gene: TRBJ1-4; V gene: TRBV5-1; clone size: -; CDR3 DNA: TGCGCCAGCAGCTTGGTACCTAGGACAGGGCCTGAAAAACTGTTTTTT; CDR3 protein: CASSLVPRTGPEKLFF
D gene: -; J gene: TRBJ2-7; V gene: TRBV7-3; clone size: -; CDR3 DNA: TGTGCCAGCAGCCCCGGACGGGGGTACGAGCAGTACTTC; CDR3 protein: CASSPGRGYEQYF
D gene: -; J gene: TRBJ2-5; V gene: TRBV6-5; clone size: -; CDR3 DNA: TGTGCCAGCAGTTACGGGGACCCCATTCAAGAGACCCAGTACTTC; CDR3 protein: CASSYGDPIQETQYF
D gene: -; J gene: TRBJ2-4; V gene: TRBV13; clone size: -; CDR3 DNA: TGTGCCAGCAGCTTAGAAGGCGTGGCGAACATTCAGTACTTC; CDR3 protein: CASSLEGVANIQYF